A selection of T cell receptor beta chains follows, all from one sample in a study of cytomegalovirus exposure and HLA in healthy donors. TCRdb's table, derived via immunoSEQ multiplex PCR, lists solely in-frame clones and lacks some. Of about 120,000 clones detected, around 79% appear once; the ten largest clones hold roughly 3.5%. The sample taken for sequencing was PBMCs. The receptors shown here come from a woman in her thirties in good health and CMV-seropositive. CDR3s include the opening cysteine and the closing phenylalanine or tryptophan. Each record gives: J gene, V gene, D gene, clone size, CDR3 DNA, CDR3 protein. D genes are given only for firm matches. Rows give clone size only sometimes, using once, few, many, or a class for an expanded clone.

TRBJ1-2	TRBV5-6	NA	NA	TGTGCCAGCAGCCCCCAGGACAGCTATGGCTACACCTTC	CASSPQDSYGYTF
TRBJ1-2	TRBV30	TRBD1	few	TGTGCCTGGAGTAGGGACAGGGCTGGTGGCTACACCTTC	CAWSRDRAGGYTF
TRBJ1-1	TRBV14	TRBD1	NA	TGTGCCAGCAGCCAAGGGAGGGACAGGGAAGCTTTCTTT	CASSQGRDREAFF
TRBJ1-4	TRBV15	TRBD1	NA	TGTGCCACCAGCAGAGAGGGGACAGGGGGCCTTGAAAAACTGTTTTTT	CATSREGTGGLEKLFF
TRBJ2-1	TRBV28	NA	NA	TGTGCCAGCAGTTCCGGGACAAATAAGGATGAGCAGTTCTTC	CASSSGTNKDEQFF
TRBJ2-5	TRBV7-6	TRBD1	once	TGTGCCATTTACGGACAGGGACAAGAGACCCAGTACTTC	CAIYGQGQETQYF
TRBJ2-1	TRBV7-9	TRBD2	NA	TGTGCCAGCAGCCCCAGGGACTACGGAACACACTACAATGAGCAGTTCTTC	CASSPRDYGTHYNEQFF
TRBJ2-5	TRBV19	NA	NA	TGTGCCAGTAGTATTCCCGGGCGAGGGCAAGAGACCCAGTACTTC	CASSIPGRGQETQYF
TRBJ2-5	TRBV15	NA	NA	TGTGCCACCAGCAGAGGATCGTGGGAGGAGACCCAGTACTTC	CATSRGSWEETQYF
TRBJ2-1	TRBV5-3	NA	NA	TGTGCCAGAAGCTTCTTCGGGATAACCTACAATGAGCAGTTCTTC	CARSFFGITYNEQFF
TRBJ2-6	TRBV5-1	NA	NA	TGCGCCAGCAATGCGGGGGCCAACGTCCTGACTTTC	CASNAGANVLTF
TRBJ1-4	TRBV5-1	NA	few	TGCGCCAGTTCCCCAGGGATAAGTGAAAAACTGTTTTTT	CASSPGISEKLFF
TRBJ2-6	TRBV12-5	NA	NA	TGTGCTAGTGGTTTGGACCCCCGGGTGAGGCTGAACTCTGGGGCCATCGTCCTGACTTTC	CASGLDPRVRLNSGAIVLTF
TRBJ1-4	TRBV19	NA	few	TGTGCCAGTAGTCGACAGCACTCTAATGAAAAACTGTTTTTT	CASSRQHSNEKLFF
TRBJ2-7	TRBV4-3	NA	NA	TGCGCCAGCAGCCAAGAACGGGCGGGGGCCGCCTACGAGCAGTACTTC	CASSQERAGAAYEQYF
TRBJ1-1	TRBV4-3	NA	many	TGCGCCAGCAGCCATACCCAGGGCACTGAAGCTTTCTTT	CASSHTQGTEAFF
TRBJ2-7	TRBV27	TRBD2	NA	TGTGCCAGCAGGTCGACTAGCGGGGGGAGACCCTACGAGCAGTACTTC	CASRSTSGGRPYEQYF
TRBJ1-6	TRBV4-1	TRBD1	NA	TGCGCCAGCAGCCAGACAGGGGTCTCAACTGCACCCCTCCACTTT	CASSQTGVSTAPLHF
TRBJ2-7	TRBV7-5	NA	NA	TGTGTCAGAAGCCTGGGCCAGAGCTCCTACGAGCAGTACTTC	CVRSLGQSSYEQYF
TRBJ1-2	TRBV6-1	NA	NA	TGTGCCAGCAGTGAGACGCAGAGCTGGTCCCGCAGGTACTATGGCTACACCTTC	CASSETQSWSRRYYGYTF
TRBJ2-7	TRBV2	NA	NA	TGTGCCAGCAGTATTGGGGAGGACGAGCAGTACTTC	CASSIGEDEQYF
TRBJ2-3	TRBV9	TRBD1	NA	TGTGCCAGCAGCGTAGGTTCGGGACAGGATACGCAGTATTTT	CASSVGSGQDTQYF
TRBJ2-5	TRBV4-3	TRBD2	NA	TGCGCCAGCAGCCAAGATAGCGGGGGGTCTCAAGAGACCCAGTACTTC	CASSQDSGGSQETQYF
TRBJ1-3	TRBV7-6	NA	few	TGTGCCAGCAGCTTAAGCGGGGCCCGCTCTGGAAACACCATATATTTT	CASSLSGARSGNTIYF
TRBJ1-3	TRBV4-3	NA	NA	TGCGCCAGCAGCCAAGATCCTCCCCAGGCGAACTCTGGGAACACCATATATTTT	CASSQDPPQANSGNTIYF
TRBJ1-1	TRBV7-9	TRBD1	NA	TGTGCCAGCATCCCTGTACGGGACAGCAACACTGAAGCTTTCTTT	CASIPVRDSNTEAFF
TRBJ2-3	TRBV5-1	TRBD2	NA	TGCGCCAGCAGTTTGGGACTAGCGGAGGATACGCAGTATTTT	CASSLGLAEDTQYF
TRBJ2-5	TRBV5-6	TRBD1	NA	TGTGCCAGCAGCTGGGACAGGGTAGAGACCCAGTACTTC	CASSWDRVETQYF
TRBJ2-1	TRBV9	TRBD2	NA	TGTGCCAGCAGCGTAGGGGTAGCGGGGCCACTTAATGAGCAGTTCTTC	CASSVGVAGPLNEQFF
TRBJ1-4	TRBV4-3	NA	NA	TGCGCCAGCAGCCAAGAGGTTAGGGGCCGTAATGAAAAACTGTTTTTT	CASSQEVRGRNEKLFF
TRBJ2-7	TRBV11-3	TRBD1	NA	TGTGCCAGCAGCTTACTTACGGACAGGGAGTACGAGCAGTACTTC	CASSLLTDREYEQYF
TRBJ2-3	TRBV9	NA	few	TGTGCCAGCAGCGTAGCTGCAACAGGGAACGGTGGTACGCAGTATTTT	CASSVAATGNGGTQYF
TRBJ1-2	TRBV5-1	TRBD1	once	TGCGCCAGCAGCCCTGGACAGGAATATGGCTACACCTTC	CASSPGQEYGYTF
TRBJ1-4	TRBV6-5	NA	NA	TGTGCCAGCAGTCGTCCTGGCCCAAATGAAAAACTGTTTTTT	CASSRPGPNEKLFF
TRBJ1-3	TRBV28	TRBD1	few	TGTGCCAGCAGTCCCGGACAGGGGTCCTCCTTGAGTGGAAACACCATATATTTT	CASSPGQGSSLSGNTIYF
TRBJ1-2	TRBV7-2	NA	NA	TGTGCCAGCAGCTTAGTAGGGGCGGATTATGGCTACACCTTC	CASSLVGADYGYTF
TRBJ2-2	TRBV4-3	NA	few	TGCGCCAGCAGCCAAGGCCTAGCTCCCGGGGAGCTGTTTTTT	CASSQGLAPGELFF
TRBJ1-1	TRBV4-1	NA	few	TGCGCCAGCAGCCAAGAGGGGACATTGAACACTGAAGCTTTCTTT	CASSQEGTLNTEAFF
TRBJ2-5	TRBV7-2	NA	once	TGTGCCAGCAGCCGAGGGGGGGACAACCAAGAGACCCAGTACTTC	CASSRGGDNQETQYF
TRBJ1-6	TRBV28	NA	NA	TGTGCCAGCCGCGAGGTAGCAACCCATAATTCACCCCTCCACTTT	CASREVATHNSPLHF
TRBJ2-5	TRBV4-3	TRBD2	NA	TGCGCCAGCAGCCCGAGCTCCTTCTTTGCGGGGGGTGGTGAGACCCAGTACTTC	CASSPSSFFAGGGETQYF
TRBJ2-1	TRBV7-9	TRBD2	NA	TGTGCCAGCAGCTTATCTAGCGGGGGCGATGAGCAGTTCTTC	CASSLSSGGDEQFF
TRBJ1-1	TRBV6-6	NA	few	TGTGCCAGCACCCAGTTTACTGAAGCTTTCTTT	CASTQFTEAFF
TRBJ1-1	TRBV20-1	NA	NA	TGCAGTGCTATACAGAACACTGAAGCTTTCTTT	CSAIQNTEAFF
TRBJ2-3	TRBV5-1	TRBD2	NA	TGCGCCACCCGGAGAGGGCTAGCGGATAGCACAGATACGCAGTATTTT	CATRRGLADSTDTQYF
TRBJ2-7	TRBV7-2	TRBD1	once	TGTGCCAGCAGCTTTAGTGCCCGGGCAGGGGGCAAGTACGAGCAGTACTTC	CASSFSARAGGKYEQYF
TRBJ1-6	TRBV2	TRBD1	NA	TGTGCCAGCAGTGGGACAGGGGGCTTCTTATCACCCCTCCACTTT	CASSGTGGFLSPLHF
TRBJ1-1	TRBV7-2	TRBD1	NA	TGTGCCAGCAGCCGGGGGGGACAGGGGGCAGCTTTCTTT	CASSRGGQGAAFF
TRBJ2-1	TRBV6-5	NA	NA	TGTGCCAGCAGGGCGGGGATAAGCTCCTACAATGAGCAGTTCTTC	CASRAGISSYNEQFF
TRBJ2-2	TRBV7-9	TRBD2	NA	TGTGCCAGCAGCCAGGCGGGGGGACCCGGGGAGCTGTTTTTT	CASSQAGGPGELFF
TRBJ1-6	TRBV5-1	NA	NA	TGCGCCAGCAGCTCTGGCAGGGATAATTCACCCCTCCACTTT	CASSSGRDNSPLHF
TRBJ2-3	TRBV19	NA	NA	TGTGCCAGTAGTATAGACAGGGTTAGGACAGATACGCAGTATTTT	CASSIDRVRTDTQYF
TRBJ2-1	TRBV9	NA	NA	TGTGCCAGCAGCGTAGTAGGGACTTACAATGAGCAGTTCTTC	CASSVVGTYNEQFF
TRBJ2-1	TRBV10-2	TRBD2	NA	TGCGCCAGCAGTAGCGGGGGGGATTTTGATGAGCAGTTCTTC	CASSSGGDFDEQFF
TRBJ1-3	TRBV28	NA	NA	TGTGCCAGCAGTTTACCCACAGGCCCCTCTGGAAACACCATATATTTT	CASSLPTGPSGNTIYF
TRBJ2-3	TRBV14	TRBD2	NA	TGTGCCAGCAGCCAAGACCGACGTGGTAGTGGACTAGCTGGGACAGATACGCAGTATTTT	CASSQDRRGSGLAGTDTQYF
TRBJ2-7	TRBV6-6	NA	few	TGTGTAACGAGGATAGGCTACGAGCAGTACTTC	CVTRIGYEQYF
TRBJ2-6	TRBV29-1	NA	NA	TGCAGCGTTGGAGGGGGTTCTGGGGCCAACGTCCTGACTTTC	CSVGGGSGANVLTF
TRBJ1-5	TRBV7-9	TRBD1	NA	TGTGCCAGCAGCCAAACAGGGGTGGGCGGTCAGCCCCAGCATTTT	CASSQTGVGGQPQHF